A selection of T cell receptor beta chains follows, all from one sample in a study of post-analysis software for immune sequencing data. Using its own MiXCR run on the PCR reads, TCRdb lists one record per CDR3 protein. The data contain roughly 700,000 distinct CDR3 sequences, 30% of them seen just once; the ten biggest clones take up approximately 0.55%. The specimen sequenced was blood. All receptors come from a girl aged 10 to 17 with multiple sclerosis. Both conserved end residues are part of each CDR3. Each record gives: V gene, J gene, D gene, clone size, CDR3 protein, CDR3 DNA. D genes are given only for firm matches. Clone size is not always given. Where it is, it says once, few, many or a class for expanded clones.

TRBV4-1	TRBJ1-1	NA	NA	CASSQEGPDTEAFF	TGCGCCAGCAGCCAAGAGGGTCCGGACACTGAAGCTTTCTTT
TRBV7-2	TRBJ2-3	TRBD2	NA	CASSTAGRGTDTQYF	TGTGCCAGCAGTACAGCGGGGCGGGGCACAGATACGCAGTATTTT
TRBV28	TRBJ2-5	NA	NA	CASSRPLGTQETQYF	TGTGCCAGCAGCCGGCCCCTGGGGACCCAAGAGACCCAGTACTTC
TRBV9	TRBJ1-2	NA	many	CASSVGESYGYTF	TGTGCCAGCAGCGTAGGAGAATCCTATGGCTACACCTTC
TRBV4-3	TRBJ2-1	NA	few	CASSQDIGEVNEQFF	TGCGCCAGCAGCCAAGATATCGGGGAGGTCAATGAGCAGTTCTTC
TRBV12-3/TRBV12-4	TRBJ2-4	NA	NA	CASTPWGPDKNIQYF	TGTGCCAGCACCCCGTGGGGGCCCGACAAAAACATTCAGTACTTC
TRBV11-3	TRBJ2-1	TRBD1	NA	CASSLDGTAVEFF	TGTGCCAGCAGCTTAGATGGGACAGCCGTAGAGTTCTTC
TRBV11-3	TRBJ2-1	NA	few	CASSPGGVGLMYNEQFF	TGTGCCAGCAGCCCCGGAGGGGTGGGACTCATGTACAATGAGCAGTTCTTC
TRBV3-1	TRBJ2-5	NA	NA	CASSQGTDEQYF	TGTGCCAGCAGCCAAGGGACAGATGAGCAGTACTTC
TRBV29-1	TRBJ2-2	TRBD1	NA	CNSRQGVSTGELFF	TGCAATTCCCGACAGGGGGTCAGCACCGGGGAGCTGTTTTTT
TRBV6-6	TRBJ2-6	TRBD1	NA	CASSNRDRVAGANVLTF	TGTGCCAGCAGTAACCGGGACAGGGTAGCTGGGGCCAACGTCCTGACTTTC
TRBV7-2	TRBJ1-5	NA	few	CASSLAGVSQPQHF	TGTGCCAGCAGCTTAGCGGGGGTGAGCCAGCCCCAGCATTTT
TRBV4-3	TRBJ2-1	NA	NA	CASSRETGFSYNEQFF	TGCGCCAGCAGCCGAGAAACAGGGTTCTCCTACAATGAGCAGTTCTTC
TRBV4-3	TRBJ2-3	NA	many	CASSQRRTVDTQYF	TGCGCCAGCAGCCAAAGAAGGACAGTCGATACGCAGTATTTT
TRBV20-1	TRBJ1-5	TRBD1	few	CSAREDRSYQPQHF	TGCAGTGCTAGAGAGGACAGGTCGTATCAGCCCCAGCATTTT
TRBV29-1	TRBJ2-5	NA	NA	CSVSPETQYF	TGCAGCGTTTCCCCGGAGACCCAGTACTTC
TRBV29-1	TRBJ2-1	NA	many	CSLGSQDNEQFF	TGCAGCCTTGGAAGCCAAGACAATGAGCAGTTCTTC
TRBV5-1	TRBJ2-2	NA	few	CASSGDLHRELFF	TGCGCCAGCAGCGGGGACTTACACCGGGAGCTGTTTTTT
TRBV5-1	TRBJ2-5	TRBD1	NA	CASSFKGTGGPVEQYF	TGCGCCAGCAGCTTCAAAGGGACAGGGGGGCCCGTTGAGCAGTACTTC
TRBV4-3	TRBJ2-7	NA	few	CASSQDTSLVYEQYF	TGCGCCAGCAGCCAAGATACTAGCCTAGTCTACGAGCAGTACTTC
TRBV6-5	TRBJ2-3	TRBD2	NA	CASTRLARKNTDTQYF	TGTGCCAGCACCCGACTAGCGAGAAAGAACACAGATACGCAGTATTTT
TRBV18	TRBJ1-5	NA	few	CASSPQGPEGGQPQHF	TGTGCCAGCTCACCGCAGGGCCCAGAGGGTGGTCAGCCCCAGCATTTT
TRBV6-1	TRBJ1-5	NA	few	CASSEAGAANQPQHF	TGTGCCAGCAGTGAAGCGGGGGCAGCCAATCAGCCCCAGCATTTT
TRBV9	TRBJ2-3	NA	NA	CASSVVSSTDAQYF	TGTGCCAGCAGCGTAGTCTCCAGCACAGATGCGCAGTATTTT
TRBV27	TRBJ2-2	NA	NA	CASSSQSDTGELFF	TGTGCCAGCAGTTCGCAATCAGACACCGGGGAGCTGTTTTTT
TRBV7-2	TRBJ2-7	NA	NA	CASSSRSLSYEQYF	TGTGCCAGCAGCTCCCGCAGTCTATCCTACGAGCAGTACTTC
TRBV27	TRBJ2-2	TRBD2	NA	CASSPPGAGVRDNTGELFF	TGTGCCAGCAGTCCGCCCGGAGCGGGGGTCCGTGATAACACCGGGGAGCTGTTTTTT
TRBV7-9	TRBJ2-5	NA	NA	CASSPREGAWGGQYF	TGTGCCAGCAGCCCCCGAGAGGGCGCTTGGGGTGGGCAGTACTTC
TRBV29-1	TRBJ2-3	NA	few	CSATGPTRTDTQYF	TGCAGCGCCACAGGCCCGACACGGACAGATACGCAGTATTTT
TRBV10-3	TRBJ2-7	TRBD1	NA	CAISGTGNSYEQYF	TGTGCCATCTCCGGGACAGGGAACTCCTACGAGCAGTACTTC
TRBV29-1	TRBJ2-7	NA	few	CSVLPMGPAGGSYEQYF	TGCAGCGTTCTCCCTATGGGCCCGGCAGGGGGGTCCTACGAGCAGTACTTC
TRBV5-5	TRBJ2-1	NA	NA	CASSPKGGQDYNEQFF	TGTGCCAGCAGCCCCAAAGGGGGGCAGGACTACAATGAGCAGTTCTTC
TRBV7-6	TRBJ2-3	TRBD2	many	CASSLDPVGLAGTDTQYF	TGTGCCAGCAGCTTAGACCCCGTCGGCCTAGCGGGCACAGATACGCAGTATTTT
TRBV6-1	TRBJ2-1	NA	few	CASSEASAGYNEQFF	TGTGCCAGCAGTGAAGCATCCGCGGGGTACAATGAGCAGTTCTTC
TRBV29-1	TRBJ1-2	NA	NA	CSAHRDGYTF	TGCAGCGCCCACAGGGATGGCTACACCTTC
TRBV5-1	TRBJ2-3	TRBD2	NA	CASSLGTSVADTQYF	TGCGCCAGCAGCTTGGGGACTAGCGTGGCAGATACGCAGTATTTT
TRBV27	TRBJ2-3	TRBD2	NA	CASRNGGGTQYF	TGTGCCAGCAGGAATGGCGGGGGTACGCAGTATTTT
TRBV6-4	TRBJ1-2	TRBD1	NA	CASRARQGASGYTF	TGTGCCAGCAGGGCCCGACAGGGGGCCAGTGGCTACACCTTC
TRBV5-5	TRBJ2-3	TRBD1	many	CASSADRAADTQYF	TGTGCCAGCAGCGCCGACAGGGCGGCGGATACGCAGTATTTT
TRBV7-2	TRBJ1-2	TRBD1	NA	CASSLGVLGTGSGPYTF	TGTGCCAGCAGCTTAGGCGTTTTGGGGACAGGGTCCGGTCCCTACACCTTC
TRBV3-1	TRBJ2-3	TRBD1	NA	CASSPPLQGDTQYF	TGTGCCAGCAGCCCCCCACTACAGGGGGATACGCAGTATTTT
TRBV5-1	TRBJ2-3	NA	few	CASSAEGGRTDTQYF	TGCGCCAGCAGCGCGGAGGGGGGGCGCACAGATACGCAGTATTTT
TRBV28	TRBJ1-2	TRBD1	NA	CASTTGTGVLYGYTF	TGTGCCAGCACCACCGGGACAGGTGTCCTCTATGGCTACACCTTC
TRBV6-4	TRBJ2-3	NA	many	CASSEEVSPLGAQYF	TGTGCCAGCAGTGAAGAGGTTTCACCTCTCGGAGCGCAGTATTTT
TRBV7-9	TRBJ2-1	TRBD1	few	CASSPRDSNVWDEQFF	TGTGCCAGCAGCCCGAGGGACAGCAACGTCTGGGATGAGCAGTTCTTC
TRBV7-8	TRBJ2-6	NA	few	CASSLIVLASRGSGANVLTF	TGTGCCAGCAGCCTAATCGTCCTTGCTTCCCGGGGCTCTGGGGCCAACGTCCTGACTTTC
TRBV24-1	TRBJ2-7	TRBD2	NA	CATSGLGGTSGLSYNEQYF	TGTGCCACCAGTGGCCTAGGGGGGACTAGCGGGCTCTCCTACAATGAGCAGTACTTC
TRBV4-3	TRBJ2-7	TRBD1	few	CASSQAWTGLNEQYF	TGCGCCAGCAGCCAAGCCTGGACAGGGCTCAACGAGCAGTACTTC
TRBV29-1	TRBJ2-1	NA	NA	CSVEGQGGGEVYNEQFF	TGCAGCGTTGAAGGACAGGGCGGCGGGGAAGTTTACAATGAGCAGTTCTTC
TRBV20-1	TRBJ2-5	NA	few	CSAMWVRETQYF	TGCAGTGCCATGTGGGTTAGGGAGACCCAGTACTTC
TRBV29-1	TRBJ1-1	TRBD1	NA	CSVDENRGVTNTEAFF	TGCAGCGTTGACGAGAACAGGGGGGTCACAAACACTGAAGCTTTCTTT
TRBV20-1	TRBJ1-5	NA	NA	CSARAGVGQPQHF	TGCAGTGCCCGGGCGGGGGTTGGTCAGCCCCAGCATTTT
TRBV4-3	TRBJ2-1	TRBD2	NA	CASSQGVAGEQFF	TGCGCCAGCAGCCAAGGAGTAGCGGGTGAGCAGTTCTTC
TRBV4-3	TRBJ2-3	NA	few	CASSQDRLVPDTQYF	TGCGCCAGCAGCCAAGATCGACTAGTACCGGATACGCAGTATTTT
TRBV20-1	TRBJ1-5	TRBD1	few	CSARVWDRGLGNQPQHF	TGCAGTGCTAGAGTTTGGGACAGGGGGCTAGGCAATCAGCCCCAGCATTTT
TRBV9	TRBJ2-5	NA	NA	CASSEWVVGAGETQYF	TGTGCCAGCAGCGAGTGGGTAGTGGGAGCTGGAGAGACCCAGTACTTC
TRBV18	TRBJ2-7	NA	NA	CASSIDITYDEQYF	TGTGCCAGCTCAATTGACATAACCTATGACGAGCAGTACTTC
TRBV29-1	TRBJ2-1	NA	NA	CSARTNSYNEQFF	TGCAGCGCGAGGACCAACTCCTACAATGAGCAGTTCTTC
TRBV29-1	TRBJ2-1	NA	NA	CSVRGRVGSPSNEQFF	TGCAGCGTTCGGGGAAGAGTGGGGAGCCCCTCCAATGAGCAGTTCTTC